The 21 T cell receptor beta chains given below trace back to one sample, sequenced in a study of T cell repertoires in cytomegalovirus infection. Via MiXCR, TCRdb re-called the reads, giving one row per CDR3 protein. The data show about 360,000 distinct CDR3 sequences, 15% to 20% seen once. The sequencing sample was made of PBMCs. The receptor source for this set is a human donor in good health (CMV status not recorded). Some clones in this sample may be carry-over from other donors' samples.

The genes are TRBV4-2 and TRBJ2-5, with D possibly being TRBD2 (6 bases). Germline lookup yields CDR1 LGHNA and CDR2 YNFKEQ. The CDR3 is 15 amino acids. V dropped 2 bases and J dropped 2 bases, with 12 bases sitting between them. Here the CDR3 reads CASSQRLGVQETQYF. CDR3 bases: TGTGCCAGCAGCCAACGACTAGGGGTACAAGAGACCCAGTACTTC.

This clonotype showed up many times. The chain has TRBV12-3 or TRBV12-4 and TRBJ1-1, with D maybe TRBD1 (6 bases). Trimming pared 3 bases from V and 3 bases from J, leaving 11 bases between. There are 14 residues in the CDR3. CDR3 region: CASSLWGADTEAFF. In DNA form, the CDR3 reads TGTGCCAGCAGTTTGTGGGGGGCGGACACTGAAGCTTTCTTT.

This clonotype has a count of ten or more. The chain recombines TRBV7-2 with TRBJ1-2, with D possibly TRBD1 on 5 matching bases. Trimming cost V 5 bases and J 3 bases, with 16 bases left between them. CDR1 and CDR2 (germline): SGHTA, FQGNSA. The CDR3 extends over 15 amino acids. The chain's CDR3 is CASSPPGVRDYGYTF. The DNA of the CDR3 is TGTGCCAGCAGCCCGCCTGGGGTCAGGGACTATGGCTACACCTTC. The full variable domain, in which reference TRBV7-2 and TRBJ1-2 provide the parts outside the CDR3, is GAGVSQSPSNKVTEKGKDVELRCDPISGHTALYWYRQSLGQGLEFLIYFQGNSAPDKSGLPSDRFSAERTGGSVSTLTIQRTQQEDSAVYLCASSPPGVRDYGYTFGSGTRLTVV.

Comments on this clonotype: The conserved phenylalanine or tryptophan is not found at the CDR3 terminus, so this likely reflects a read error. The chain joins TRBV7-2 to TRBJ2-7, with D unresolved. Germline CDR1 reads SGHTA; CDR2 reads FQGNSA. Trimming cost V 3 bases and J 4 bases, with 7 bases left between them. This CDR3 comprises 12 residues. CDR3 coding DNA: TGTGCCAGCAGCTTGAGGCCATACGAGCAGTACTTA. Translation gives CASSLRPYEQYL.

The V call is TRBV5-6, the J call TRBJ2-5; perhaps TRBD2 as D (5 bases). V lost 2 bases and J lost 7, with 15 bases in between. The germline CDR1 and CDR2 sequences are SGHDT and YYEEEE. The CDR3 totals 14 residues. The CDR3 DNA is TGTGCCAGCAGCTTTGGGCAGCTCAGCGGGACCCAGTACTTC. Translation: CASSFGQLSGTQYF.

The J gene is TRBJ1-6, the V gene TRBV15, with TRBD1 as a possible D gene (5 bases). With 0 bases removed from V and 9 bases from J, the gap between germline ends came to 12 bases. CDR3 length: 15 residues. Germline lookup yields CDR1 LNHNV and CDR2 YYDKDF (reference sequence). In nucleotides, the CDR3 is TGTGCCACCAGCAGAGACAGGGACTGGGGTTCACCCCTCCACTTT. It codes for CATSRDRDWGSPLHF.

The table lists this clonotype with many counts. The V gene is TRBV12-3 or TRBV12-4, the J gene TRBJ2-1, with 7 bases lining up with TRBD2. Unmatched junction bases numbered 7, after V lost 1 base and J lost 7 bases. This CDR3 spans 15 amino acids. CDR3 amino acids: CASSLGGGVGNEQFF. The CDR3 region has the DNA TGTGCCAGCAGTTTAGGCGGGGGAGTGGGTAATGAGCAGTTCTTC.

The sample holds many counts of this clonotype. At one end, the junction sequence differs from germline, possibly due to a read error. This chain links TRBV7-2 with TRBJ1-1; D uncertain. CDR3 length equals 15 residues. Germline V lookup: CDR1 SGHTA, CDR2 FQGNSA. The CDR3 sequence is CASSLVYPLNPEAFF. In DNA form, the CDR3 reads TGTGCCAGCAGCTTAGTTTATCCCCTGAACCCTGAAGCTTTCTTT.

Details on this clonotype: A junction end diverges from the germline sequence, so it may reflect a read error. The V call is TRBV7-2, the J call TRBJ2-1; D is uncertain. CDR1 is SGHTA, CDR2 FQGNSA, per germline. This CDR3 is built from 14 residues. CDR3 in DNA: TGTGCCGGCAGCCCCGGACCCGCCTACAATGAGCAGTTCTTC. Translating it yields CAGSPGPAYNEQFF. Supplemented by reference TRBV7-2 and TRBJ2-1, the full variable domain reads GAGVSQSPSNKVTEKGKDVELRCDPISGHTALYWYRQSLGQGLEFLIYFQGNSAPDKSGLPSDRFSAERTGGSVSTLTIQRTQQEDSAVYLCAGSPGPAYNEQFFGPGTRLTVL.

This clonotype appeared many times. The chain employs TRBV7-9 and TRBJ2-5; TRBD1 agrees at 7 bases. The CDR3 totals 15 residues. V lost 3 bases to trimming and J lost 2 bases; unmatched junction nucleotides: 6. The V gene's germline CDR1 is SEHNR and CDR2 FQNEAQ (reference sequence). The CDR3 reads CASSFRGQIQETQYF. The CDR3 DNA follows: TGTGCCAGCAGCTTCCGGGGACAGATACAAGAGACCCAGTACTTC.

V usage is TRBV20-1 and J usage is TRBJ2-7; perhaps D is TRBD1 or TRBD2 (6 bases each). The CDR3 runs 12 residues. Germline CDR1 and CDR2: DFQATT and SNEGSKA (reference sequence). Trimming took off 3 bases at V and 2 bases at J, with 8 bases between the two ends. CDR3 residues: CSASRGAYEQYF. CDR3 DNA sequence: TGCAGTGCTAGTAGGGGGGCCTACGAGCAGTACTTC.

The rearrangement uses TRBV12-3 or TRBV12-4 and TRBJ2-1, with D uncertain. CDR3 length: 12 residues. Trimming removed 6 bases at V and 9 bases at J, with 12 bases between. For the CDR3, the DNA is TGTGCCAGCAGGGGTTGGCAGAGTGAGCAGTTCTTC. Its translation: CASRGWQSEQFF.

This chain links TRBV19 with TRBJ1-2, with TRBD1 matching over 8 bases. V was pared by 4 bases and J by 2 bases, with 9 bases of the junction left unmatched. This CDR3 is built from 16 residues. The germline gives CDR1 LNHDA, CDR2 SQIVND (reference sequence). CDR3 sequence reads: CASSTSRTGTNYGYTF. CDR3 bases: TGTGCCAGTAGTACGAGCCGGACAGGGACCAACTATGGCTACACCTTC.

This clonotype came up many times. The chain couples TRBV12-3 or TRBV12-4 to TRBJ2-7; 7 positions agree with TRBD2. With 3 bases clipped from V and 6 bases from J, the junction kept 14 bases outside the gene matches. CDR3 length: 16 amino acids. In nucleotides, the CDR3 is TGTGCCAGCAGTTTGGATAGAGGACTAGGTCGTCGCGAGCAGTACTTC. Residues: CASSLDRGLGRREQYF.

This clonotype was observed at least ten times. CDR3 in DNA: TGTGCCAGCAGCTTAGAAGGCGTCAGTTTCGTAGCTTTCTTT. It is translated as CASSLEGVSFVAFF. The V gene is TRBV7-2, the J gene TRBJ1-1; the D is unclear. Germline values: CDR1 SGHTA, CDR2 FQGNSA. The CDR3 length is 14 residues. V was cut by 1 base and J by 10 bases, with 16 bases left in between.

Here the CDR3 reads CASSGGQLGNTIYF. CDR3 DNA: TGTGCCAGCAGCGGGGGTCAGCTCGGAAACACCATATATTTT. The chain employs TRBV7-9 and TRBJ1-3, with D perhaps TRBD1 (5 bases). Trimming pared 5 bases from V and 4 bases from J, leaving 12 bases between. The germline CDR1 and CDR2 sequences are SEHNR and FQNEAQ (reference sequence). The CDR3 spans 14 residues.

This rearrangement joins TRBV12-3 or TRBV12-4 to TRBJ2-5, with 7 bases that match TRBD1. V was clipped by 5 bases and J by 5 bases; unmatched bases: 11. The CDR3 is made up of 15 amino acids. CDR3 nucleotides: TGTGCCAGCAGTATCTACAGGGGCCCTGGGGAGACCCAGTACTTC. Amino acids: CASSIYRGPGETQYF.

This clonotype appeared many times. The chain recombines TRBV4-3 with TRBJ2-1; D unclear. The CDR3 covers 15 residues. V was pared by 0 bases and J by 12 bases, with 18 bases between. Germline V CDR1 and CDR2: LGHNA, YSLEER. CDR3 residues: CASSQDFFETAAQFF. CDR3 sequence (DNA): TGCGCCAGCAGCCAAGATTTCTTCGAAACTGCCGCGCAGTTCTTC.

The V gene is TRBV11-1, the J gene TRBJ2-2, with 10 bases fitting TRBD1. The germline V gene encodes CDR1 SGHAT and CDR2 FQDESV (reference sequence). The J segment lost 7 bases and the V segment lost 4 bases, leaving 9 bases of the junction unmatched. The CDR3 length is 16 residues. CDR3 amino acids: CASSSWDRGGFGELFF. DNA of the CDR3: TGTGCCAGCAGCTCATGGGACAGGGGCGGATTCGGGGAGCTGTTTTTT.

This clonotype was observed a few times. The gene calls are TRBV12-5 and TRBJ2-3, with D possibly being TRBD1 (5 bases). Trimming removed 7 bases from V and 1 base from J, with 12 bases in between. In germline, CDR1 is LGHNT, CDR2 FRNRAP. The CDR3 extends over 14 amino acids. Here the CDR3 reads CASVAGHGTDTQYF. CDR3 DNA sequence: TGTGCTAGTGTGGCAGGGCACGGCACAGATACGCAGTATTTT.

This clonotype was seen only a few times. This chain links TRBV5-4 with TRBJ2-7; no clear D gene. V was pared by 1 base and J by 6 bases, with 8 bases between. Per the germline V gene, CDR1 is SGHNT and CDR2 is YYREEE (reference sequence). The CDR3 loop spans 12 amino acids. The CDR3 sequence is CASSLFPGEQYF. Written as DNA, the CDR3 is TGTGCCAGCAGCTTGTTCCCGGGCGAGCAGTACTTC.